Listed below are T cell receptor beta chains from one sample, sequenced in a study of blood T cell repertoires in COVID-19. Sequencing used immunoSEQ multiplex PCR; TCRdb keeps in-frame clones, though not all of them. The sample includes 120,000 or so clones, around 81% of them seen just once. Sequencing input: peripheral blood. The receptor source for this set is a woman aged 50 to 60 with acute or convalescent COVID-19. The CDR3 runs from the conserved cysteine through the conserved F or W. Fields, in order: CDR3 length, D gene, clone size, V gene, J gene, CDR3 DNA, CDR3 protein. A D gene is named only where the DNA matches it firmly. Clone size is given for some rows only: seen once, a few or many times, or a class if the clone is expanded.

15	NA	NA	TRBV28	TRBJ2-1	TGTGCCAGCAGTCCACGGGACAAATACTACAATGAGCAGTTCTTC	CASSPRDKYYNEQFF
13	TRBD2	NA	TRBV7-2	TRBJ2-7	TGTGCCAGTTCGGGACTAAGGTTCTACGAGCAGTACTTC	CASSGLRFYEQYF
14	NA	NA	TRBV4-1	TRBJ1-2	TGCGCCAGCAGCCAAGTGGGGGCAGGGGTCGGCTACACCTTC	CASSQVGAGVGYTF
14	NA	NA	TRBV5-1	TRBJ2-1	TGCGCCAGCAGCTTATCCGAGGCCTACAATGAGCAGTTCTTC	CASSLSEAYNEQFF
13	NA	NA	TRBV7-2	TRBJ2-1	TGTGCCAGCAGCTTCGTTCCATTACAGAGTCAGTTCTTC	CASSFVPLQSQFF
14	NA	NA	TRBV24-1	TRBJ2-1	TGTGCCACCGGAGGGACAGAATTTCACAATGAGCAGTTCTTC	CATGGTEFHNEQFF
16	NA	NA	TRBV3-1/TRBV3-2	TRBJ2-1	TGTGCCAGCAGCTCCCCCCTAGGCAATTCCTACAATGAGCAGTTCTTC	CASSSPLGNSYNEQFF
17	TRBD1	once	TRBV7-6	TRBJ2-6	TGTGCCAGCAGCCAAACTACAGGGGCCTCTGGGGCCAACGTCCTGACTTTC	CASSQTTGASGANVLTF
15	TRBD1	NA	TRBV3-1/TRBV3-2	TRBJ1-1	TGTGCCAGCAGCCAAGATCTAATGACAGGGCGAGAAGCTTTCTTT	CASSQDLMTGREAFF
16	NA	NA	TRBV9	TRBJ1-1	TGTGCCAGCAGCGTAGTGGCTGGGGGGGGTAACACTGAAGCTTTCTTT	CASSVVAGGGNTEAFF
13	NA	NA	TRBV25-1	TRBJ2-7	TGTGCCAGCAGTGACAGGGGAGGGTACGAGCAGTACTTC	CASSDRGGYEQYF
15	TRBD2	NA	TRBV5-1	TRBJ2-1	TGCGCCAGCATGCTAGCGGGGAACTCCTACAATGAGCAGTTCTTC	CASMLAGNSYNEQFF
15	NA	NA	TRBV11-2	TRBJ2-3	TGTGCCAGCAGCTTAGTTAGCGCCGGGGCAGATACGCAGTATTTT	CASSLVSAGADTQYF
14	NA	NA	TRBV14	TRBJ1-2	TGTGCCAGCAGCCAGTCAGGACAGATCTATGGCTACACCTTC	CASSQSGQIYGYTF
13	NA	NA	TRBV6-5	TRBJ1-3	TGTGCCAGCAGTTGGGGAGTTGGAAACACCATATATTTT	CASSWGVGNTIYF
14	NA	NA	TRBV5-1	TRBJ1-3	TGCGCCAGCAGCTTACCAGGGACTGGAAACACCATATATTTT	CASSLPGTGNTIYF
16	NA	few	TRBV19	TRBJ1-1	TGTGCCAGTAGTAACGGCGGGAATTATGGGAACACTGAAGCTTTCTTT	CASSNGGNYGNTEAFF
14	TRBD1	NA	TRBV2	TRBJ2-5	TGTGCCAGCAGTTTACAGGGGGCACGAGAGACCCAGTACTTC	CASSLQGARETQYF
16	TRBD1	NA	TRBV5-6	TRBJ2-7	TGTGCCAGCAGCTTAACCCCCGGGACAGCTAGATACGAGCAGTACTTC	CASSLTPGTARYEQYF
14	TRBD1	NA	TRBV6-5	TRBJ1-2	TGTGCCAGCATCCCAGGGGGGTTTGGCTCTGGCTACACCTTC	CASIPGGFGSGYTF
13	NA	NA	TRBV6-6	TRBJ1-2	TGTGCCAGCAGTCCCACACAAAACTATGGCTACACCTTC	CASSPTQNYGYTF
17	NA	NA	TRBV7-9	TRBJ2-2	TGTGCCAGCAGCTTAGCGGGCTCCCTGAGGGACACCGGGGAGCTGTTTTTT	CASSLAGSLRDTGELFF
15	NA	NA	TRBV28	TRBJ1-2	TGTGCCAGCAGGGACAGTTTTACAGCTAACTATGGCTACACCTTC	CASRDSFTANYGYTF
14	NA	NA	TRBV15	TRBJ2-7	TGTGCCACCAGCAGTGACTTAAGCTCCTACGAGCAGTACTTC	CATSSDLSSYEQYF
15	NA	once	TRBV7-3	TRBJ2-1	TGTGCCAGCAGCCCCGACAGGTTAGGAGAAAATGAGCAGTTCTTC	CASSPDRLGENEQFF
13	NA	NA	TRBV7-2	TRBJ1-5	TGTGCCAGCAGCGGACAGTGGAATCAGCCCCAGCATTTT	CASSGQWNQPQHF
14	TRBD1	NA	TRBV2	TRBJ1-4	TGTGCCATCTCCCTGGGCAGGGGGGTTGAAAAACTGTTTTTT	CAISLGRGVEKLFF
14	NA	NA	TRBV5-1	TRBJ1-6	TGCGCCAGCAGCTCCCTAAGCGGTAATTCACCCCTCCACTTT	CASSSLSGNSPLHF
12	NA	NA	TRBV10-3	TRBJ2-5	TGTGCCATCAGTCTACTTGGAGAGACCCAGTACTTC	CAISLLGETQYF
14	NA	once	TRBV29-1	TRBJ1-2	TGCAGCGTTGAAGATCCGCAGGGGCACTATGGCTACACCTTC	CSVEDPQGHYGYTF
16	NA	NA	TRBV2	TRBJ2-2	TGTGCCAGCAGGGACCAGGGCCCCAGGGCCCACGGGGAGCTGTTTTTT	CASRDQGPRAHGELFF
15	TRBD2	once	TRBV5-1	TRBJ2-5	TGCGCCAGCAGCCTAGCGGACTTTCCCCAAGAGACCCAGTACTTC	CASSLADFPQETQYF
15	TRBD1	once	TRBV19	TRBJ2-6	TGTGCCAGTAGTAAAAACAGGGGTGGGGCCAACGTCCTGACTTTC	CASSKNRGGANVLTF
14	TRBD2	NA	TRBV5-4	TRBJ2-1	TGTGCCAGCAGCCCGAGGACTAGCTACAATGAGCAGTTCTTC	CASSPRTSYNEQFF
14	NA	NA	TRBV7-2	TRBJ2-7	TGTGCCAGCAGCAGAAGTGCGGGTCTCTACGAGCAGTACTTC	CASSRSAGLYEQYF
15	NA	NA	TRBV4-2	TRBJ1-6	TGTGCCAGCAGCCAAGATTGGGGACAAGCGGCACCCCTCCACTTT	CASSQDWGQAAPLHF
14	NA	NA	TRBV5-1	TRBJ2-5	TGCGCCAGCAGCTTGGGTAGCGGACAAGAGACCCAGTACTTC	CASSLGSGQETQYF
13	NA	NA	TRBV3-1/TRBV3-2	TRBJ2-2	TGTGCCACCCAGGGTAATTCGGCCGGGGAGCTGTTTTTT	CATQGNSAGELFF
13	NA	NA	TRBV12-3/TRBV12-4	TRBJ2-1	TGTGCCAGCAGTTTAATGAGGGATAATGAGCAGTTCTTC	CASSLMRDNEQFF
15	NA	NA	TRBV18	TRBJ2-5	TGTGCCAGCTCACCAATGGCGGGGGCCGGGGAGACCCAGTACTTC	CASSPMAGAGETQYF
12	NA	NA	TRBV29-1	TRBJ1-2	TGCAGCGCCGAAAGGGGGGGATATGGCTACACCTTC	CSAERGGYGYTF